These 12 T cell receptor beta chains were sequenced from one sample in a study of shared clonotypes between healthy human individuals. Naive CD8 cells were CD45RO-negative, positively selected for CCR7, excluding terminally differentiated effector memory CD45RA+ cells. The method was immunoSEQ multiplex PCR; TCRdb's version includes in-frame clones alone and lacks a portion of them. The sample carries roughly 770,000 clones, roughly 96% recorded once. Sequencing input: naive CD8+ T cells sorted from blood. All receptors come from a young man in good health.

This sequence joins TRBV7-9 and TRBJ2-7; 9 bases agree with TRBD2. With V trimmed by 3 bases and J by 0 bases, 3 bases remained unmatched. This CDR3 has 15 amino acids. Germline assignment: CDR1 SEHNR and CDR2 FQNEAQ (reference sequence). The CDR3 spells CASSFLAGSSYEQYF. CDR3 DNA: TGTGCCAGCAGCTTCCTAGCGGGGAGCTCCTACGAGCAGTACTTC. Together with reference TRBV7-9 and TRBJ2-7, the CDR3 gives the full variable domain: DTGVSQNPRHKITKRGQNVTFRCDPISEHNRLYWYRQTLGQGPEFLTYFQNEAQLEKSRLLSDRFSAERPKGSFSTLEIQRTEQGDSAMYLCASSFLAGSSYEQYFGPGTRLTVT.

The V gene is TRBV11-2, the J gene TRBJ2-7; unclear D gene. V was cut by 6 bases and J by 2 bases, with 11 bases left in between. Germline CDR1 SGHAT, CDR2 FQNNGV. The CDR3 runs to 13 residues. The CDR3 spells CASSREAPYEQYF. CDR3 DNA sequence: TGTGCCAGCAGTAGGGAAGCCCCCTACGAGCAGTACTTC.

CDR3 in amino acids: CASSDSPGDTQYF. The CDR3 coding sequence is TGTGCCAGCAGTGACTCGCCCGGAGATACGCAGTATTTT. The chain joins TRBV6-4 to TRBJ2-3; D is undetermined. V was clipped by 0 bases and J by 5 bases, with 6 bases between them. CDR1 MRHNA and CDR2 SNTAGT come from the germline V gene. The CDR3 spans 13 residues.

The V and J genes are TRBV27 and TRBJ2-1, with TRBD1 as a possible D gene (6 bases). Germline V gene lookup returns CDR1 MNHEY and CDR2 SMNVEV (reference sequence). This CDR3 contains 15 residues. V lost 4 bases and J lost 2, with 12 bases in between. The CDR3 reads CASSSGTRAYNEQFF. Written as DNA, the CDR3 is TGTGCCAGCAGTTCCGGGACACGCGCCTACAATGAGCAGTTCTTC.

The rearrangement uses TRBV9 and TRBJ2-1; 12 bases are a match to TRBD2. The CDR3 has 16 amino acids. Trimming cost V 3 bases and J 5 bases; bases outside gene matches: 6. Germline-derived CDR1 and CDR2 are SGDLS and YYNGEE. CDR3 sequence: CASSEASGRAHNEQFF. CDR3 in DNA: TGTGCCAGCAGCGAAGCTAGCGGGAGGGCCCACAATGAGCAGTTCTTC. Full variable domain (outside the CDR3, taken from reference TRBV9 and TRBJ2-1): DSGVTQTPKHLITATGQRVTLRCSPRSGDLSVYWYQQSLDQGLQFLIQYYNGEERAKGNILERFSAQQFPDLHSELNLSSLELGDSALYFCASSEASGRAHNEQFFGPGTRLTVL.

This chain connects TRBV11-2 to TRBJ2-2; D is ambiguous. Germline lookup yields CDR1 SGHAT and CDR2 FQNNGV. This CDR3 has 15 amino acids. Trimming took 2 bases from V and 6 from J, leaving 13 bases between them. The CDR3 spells CASSLSRPLAGELFF. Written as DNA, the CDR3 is TGTGCCAGCAGCTTATCCCGTCCCCTGGCCGGGGAGCTGTTTTTT.

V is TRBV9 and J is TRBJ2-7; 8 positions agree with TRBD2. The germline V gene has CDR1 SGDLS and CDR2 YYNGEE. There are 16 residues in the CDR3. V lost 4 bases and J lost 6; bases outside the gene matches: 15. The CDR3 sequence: CASSPGGTQRGGEQYF. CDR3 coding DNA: TGTGCCAGCAGCCCTGGCGGAACCCAACGGGGGGGCGAGCAGTACTTC.

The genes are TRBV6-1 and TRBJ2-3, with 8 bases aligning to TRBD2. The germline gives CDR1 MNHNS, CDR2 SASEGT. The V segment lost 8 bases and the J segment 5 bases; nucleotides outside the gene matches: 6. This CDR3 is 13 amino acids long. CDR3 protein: CASGREVVDTQYF. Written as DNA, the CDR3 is TGTGCCAGCGGGCGGGAGGTCGTAGATACGCAGTATTTT.

In DNA form, the CDR3 reads TGTGCCAGTAGTTCGTCAGGGGATATCCTTAAAGCCAAAAACATTCAGTACTTC. It codes for CASSSSGDILKAKNIQYF. The J gene is TRBJ2-4, the V gene TRBV19, with a possible D match to TRBD1 (6 bases). CDR1 and CDR2 from the germline V gene are LNHDA and SQIVND (reference sequence). This CDR3 has 18 residues. The V and J ends lost 5 bases and 0 bases respectively, with 20 bases between them.

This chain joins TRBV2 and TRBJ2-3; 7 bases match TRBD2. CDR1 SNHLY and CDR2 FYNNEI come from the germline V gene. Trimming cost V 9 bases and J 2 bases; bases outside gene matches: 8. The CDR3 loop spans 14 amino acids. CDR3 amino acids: CARGGLDDTDTQYF. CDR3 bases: TGTGCCAGGGGAGGGCTGGATGACACAGATACGCAGTATTTT.

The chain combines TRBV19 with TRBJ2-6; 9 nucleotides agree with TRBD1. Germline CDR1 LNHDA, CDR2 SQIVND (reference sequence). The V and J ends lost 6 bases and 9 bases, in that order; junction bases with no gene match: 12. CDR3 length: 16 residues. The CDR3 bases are TGTGCCAGTAGAGACTCACAGGGGGCGGAGGACAACGTCCTGACTTTC. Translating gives CASRDSQGAEDNVLTF.

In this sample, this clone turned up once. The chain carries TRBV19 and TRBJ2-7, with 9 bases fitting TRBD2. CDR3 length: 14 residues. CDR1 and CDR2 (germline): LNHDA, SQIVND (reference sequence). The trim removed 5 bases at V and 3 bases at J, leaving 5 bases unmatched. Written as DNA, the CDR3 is TGTGCCAGTAGTTTTAGCGGGAGTAACTACGAGCAGTACTTC. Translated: CASSFSGSNYEQYF. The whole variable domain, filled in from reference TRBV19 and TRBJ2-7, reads DGGITQSPKYLFRKEGQNVTLSCEQNLNHDAMYWYRQDPGQGLRLIYYSQIVNDFQKGDIAEGYSVSREKKESFPLTVTSAQKNPTAFYLCASSFSGSNYEQYFGPGTRLTVT.